One and the same sample provided the 21 T cell receptor beta chains below, sequenced in a study of OX40 agonist ivuxolimab in advanced cancers. Repertoires were generated with immunoSEQ multiplex PCR, while TCRdb's copy carries only in-frame clones and drops some. The data hold some 58,000 clones, with roughly 87% observed a single time. Sequenced here: CD4+ or CD8+ T cells sorted from blood, sampled in a trial of the OX40 agonist ivuxolimab. These receptors came from an adult with an advanced solid tumor such as melanoma, head and neck, liver or kidney cancer.

The chain recombines TRBV7-8 with TRBJ2-1, with TRBD2 matching 9 bases. The CDR3 spans 18 residues. J gave up 9 bases and V 1 base, and 16 bases lay outside the gene matches. The germline CDR1 and CDR2 sequences are SGHVS and FQNEAQ. This CDR3 is CASSLGRLAGRAKGEQFF. The CDR3 DNA reads TGTGCCAGCAGCTTAGGGCGGCTAGCGGGGAGGGCCAAGGGTGAGCAGTTCTTC.

The gene calls are TRBV5-1 and TRBJ2-7; D is undetermined. Germline V gene sequence: CDR1 SGHRS, CDR2 YFSETQ. This CDR3 comprises 13 residues. V dropped 0 bases and J dropped 5 bases, with 9 bases sitting between them. The CDR3 DNA reads TGCGCCAGCAGCTTGGCCACGAGAGACGAGCAGTACTTC. It translates to CASSLATRDEQYF. The variable domain in full, completed from reference TRBV5-1 and TRBJ2-7, reads KAGVTQTPRYLIKTRGQQVTLSCSPISGHRSVSWYQQTPGQGLQFLFEYFSETQRNKGNFPGRFSGRQFSNSRSEMNVSTLELGDSALYLCASSLATRDEQYFGPGTRLTVT.

By its share, this clone is medium-sized (0.01 to 0.1%). The rearrangement uses TRBV9 and TRBJ2-1, with TRBD1 as a possible D gene (5 bases). The CDR3 spans 16 residues. With 2 bases removed from V and 0 bases from J, the gap between germline ends came to 12 bases. Germline CDR1 and CDR2: SGDLS and YYNGEE. CDR3 in amino acids: CASSVEGVVSYNEQFF. The DNA for the CDR3 is TGTGCCAGCAGCGTCGAAGGGGTGGTCTCCTACAATGAGCAGTTCTTC.

The rearrangement links TRBV19 to TRBJ2-4; D might be TRBD1 (5 bases). V was cut by 6 bases and J by 7 bases, with 7 bases left in between. This CDR3 region has 11 residues. Germline loops: CDR1 LNHDA, CDR2 SQIVND (reference sequence). CDR3 sequence (DNA): TGTGCCAGTAGCCAGGGTAACATTCAGTACTTC. Translating gives CASSQGNIQYF.

This rearrangement joins TRBV6-1 to TRBJ1-4; D possibly corresponds to TRBD1 (5 bases). Germline CDR1 and CDR2: MNHNS and SASEGT. V shed 4 bases and J shed 7 bases, with 10 bases lying between them. The CDR3 is 13 residues long. CDR3 protein: CASSGGPGEKLFF. Here the CDR3 DNA reads TGTGCCAGCAGTGGGGGACCGGGTGAAAAACTGTTTTTT.

The chain carries TRBV5-4 and TRBJ1-4; TRBD1 is a possible D gene (5 bases). Germline V gene data show CDR1 as SGHNT and CDR2 as YYREEE (reference sequence). The CDR3 is 13 amino acids. The V end lost 4 bases, the J end lost 5 bases, and 9 bases lay between the germline ends. The CDR3 DNA reads TGTGCCAGCAGCATGGGACTGAATGAAAAACTGTTTTTT. It yields the protein CASSMGLNEKLFF.

The chain is built from TRBV28 and TRBJ2-5; TRBD2 is a possible D gene (5 bases). Trimming shortened V by 8 bases and J by 7 bases, and 11 bases separated the two germline ends. CDR1 is MDHEN, CDR2 SYDVKM, per germline. The CDR3 loop spans 11 amino acids. In nucleotides, the CDR3 is TGTGCCAGCCGGCGGGCCGCGACCCAGTACTTC. This encodes CASRRAATQYF.

The chain joins TRBV5-1 to TRBJ2-2; 7 bases fit TRBD2. There are 18 residues in the CDR3. Germline CDR1 and CDR2: SGHRS and YFSETQ. The V segment lost 3 bases and the J segment 5 bases; nucleotides outside the gene matches: 16. The CDR3 loop is CASSYGGLSGTFTGELFF. CDR3 sequence (DNA): TGCGCCAGCAGCTACGGGGGGTTGTCAGGAACCTTTACCGGGGAGCTGTTTTTT.

The chain couples TRBV19 to TRBJ1-5; TRBD1 matches 9 bases. The CDR3 contains 16 residues. Germline CDR1 reads LNHDA; CDR2 reads SQIVND (reference sequence). V dropped 5 bases and J dropped 4; count of bases not matched to a gene: 9. Here the CDR3 reads CASSHTDRGSNQPQHF. CDR3 DNA: TGTGCCAGTAGTCACACGGACAGGGGATCAAATCAGCCCCAGCATTTT.

The genes are TRBV30 and TRBJ1-3; D not resolved. The ends were cut back, 0 bases at V and 1 base at J, with 7 bases in the middle. This CDR3 spans 14 amino acids. Germline lookup yields CDR1 GTSNPN and CDR2 SVGIG (reference sequence). The CDR3 DNA reads TGTGCCTGGAGTGTATCCCCGTCTGGAAACACCATATATTTT. Encoded protein: CAWSVSPSGNTIYF.

The gene calls are TRBV30 and TRBJ1-1; D gene unclear. The CDR3 sequence is 12 residues long. V dropped 3 bases and J dropped 2 bases, with 7 bases sitting between them. Per germline, CDR1 GTSNPN and CDR2 SVGIG (reference sequence). The CDR3 nucleotides are TGTGCCTGGAGCACCGATAACACTGAAGCTTTCTTT. Protein sequence: CAWSTDNTEAFF. The full variable domain, its missing parts supplied by reference TRBV30 and TRBJ1-1, is SQTIHQWPATLVQPVGSPLSLECTVEGTSNPNLYWYRQAAGRGLQLLFYSVGIGQISSEVPQNLSASRPQDRQFILSSKKLLLSDSGFYLCAWSTDNTEAFFGQGTRLTVV.

The rearrangement joins TRBV4-1 to TRBJ1-1, with 9 bases matching TRBD1. Per the germline V gene, CDR1 is MGHRA and CDR2 is YSYEKL. The V gene end was trimmed by 4 bases and the J gene end by 0 bases; junction bases not matched to a gene: 3. CDR3 length: 15 residues. The CDR3 sequence is CASSPRTGVNTEAFF. The CDR3 DNA reads TGCGCCAGCAGCCCTCGGACAGGGGTGAACACTGAAGCTTTCTTT.

The J gene is TRBJ2-7, the V gene TRBV11-1; tentatively, D is TRBD1 (5 bases). Germline CDR1 is SGHAT and CDR2 is FQDESV (reference sequence). CDR3 length: 14 amino acids. Trimming removed 0 bases from V and 2 bases from J, with 8 bases in between. The CDR3 sequence: CASSLADSPYEQYF. The CDR3 region has the DNA TGTGCCAGCAGCTTAGCCGACAGCCCCTACGAGCAGTACTTC.

The genes are TRBV29-1 and TRBJ1-4; TRBD1 is a possible D gene (5 bases). Germline assignment: CDR1 SQVTM and CDR2 ANQGSEA. Trimming took off 6 bases at V and 5 bases at J, with 10 bases between the two ends. This CDR3 contains 12 residues. The CDR3 nucleotides read TGCAGCGTAGCCCGGGACAATGAAAAACTGTTTTTT. It codes for CSVARDNEKLFF.

This clone showed up just a few times. The V call is TRBV15, the J call TRBJ2-2; the match to TRBD2 covers 9 bases. The CDR3 is made up of 15 amino acids. CDR1 and CDR2 from the germline V gene are LNHNV and YYDKDF (reference sequence). The V segment lost 4 bases and the J segment 5 bases; nucleotides outside the gene matches: 5. Here the CDR3 DNA reads TGTGCCACCAGCAAGAGGACTAGCGCAACCGGGGAGCTGTTTTTT. Its translation: CATSKRTSATGELFF.

V usage is TRBV6-6 and J usage is TRBJ2-5, with D perhaps TRBD1 (6 bases). CDR3 length: 15 residues. Germline V gives CDR1 MNHNY, CDR2 SVGAGI (reference sequence). Between the trimmed V and J ends, which lost 2 bases and 0 bases, there was a span of 10 bases. In DNA form, the CDR3 reads TGTGCCAGCAGTTACGGCAGGGGCAACCAAGAGACCCAGTACTTC. The encoded protein is CASSYGRGNQETQYF.

The chain links TRBV5-1 to TRBJ2-5; the match to TRBD2 covers 15 bases. The V segment lost 4 bases and the J segment 0 bases; nucleotides outside the gene matches: 10. This CDR3 has 19 amino acids. Germline V gene sequence: CDR1 SGHRS, CDR2 YFSETQ. The CDR3: CASSKTGLAGGTNQETQYF. Written as DNA, the CDR3 is TGCGCCAGCAGCAAAACCGGACTAGCGGGAGGGACAAACCAAGAGACCCAGTACTTC.

In its sample, this clone was seen a few times. The rearrangement joins TRBV2 to TRBJ1-2, with 7 bases matching TRBD1. Per the germline V gene, CDR1 is SNHLY and CDR2 is FYNNEI. The J segment lost 5 bases and the V segment lost 8 bases, leaving 5 bases of the junction unmatched. This CDR3 is 12 amino acids long. CDR3 in DNA: TGTGCCAGCCACAGGGGCTCTTATGGCTACACCTTC. Its translation: CASHRGSYGYTF. Variable domain in full (rest from reference TRBV2 and TRBJ1-2): EPEVTQTPSHQVTQMGQEVILRCVPISNHLYFYWYRQILGQKVEFLVSFYNNEISEKSEIFDDQFSVERPDGSNFTLKIRSTKLEDSAMYFCASHRGSYGYTFGSGTRLTVV.

This chain uses TRBV9 with TRBJ2-1; D possibly corresponds to TRBD1 (6 bases). Germline CDR1 and CDR2: SGDLS and YYNGEE. This CDR3 has 16 residues. V was clipped by 0 bases and J by 2 bases, with 12 bases between them. CDR3 region: CASSVEGRGTYNEQFF. Written as DNA, the CDR3 is TGTGCCAGCAGCGTAGAGGGCAGGGGAACCTACAATGAGCAGTTCTTC.

J is TRBJ1-5 and V is TRBV28; a weak D match, TRBD1 (6 bases). V was shortened by 3 bases and J by 11 bases, with 17 bases between the two germline ends. CDR3 length: 14 residues. Germline values: CDR1 MDHEN, CDR2 SYDVKM. The CDR3 sequence: CASSFTGSPWAQHF. DNA of the CDR3: TGTGCCAGCAGTTTTACAGGGTCCCCATGGGCCCAGCATTTT.

The genes are TRBV19 and TRBJ2-1, with D perhaps being TRBD1 or TRBD2 (5 bases each). The germline V gene has CDR1 LNHDA and CDR2 SQIVND (reference sequence). Trimming shortened V by 0 bases and J by 6 bases, and 6 bases separated the two germline ends. The CDR3 covers 13 residues. DNA for the CDR3: TGTGCCAGTAGTATAGATGGGGGCAATGAGCAGTTCTTC. Protein: CASSIDGGNEQFF.